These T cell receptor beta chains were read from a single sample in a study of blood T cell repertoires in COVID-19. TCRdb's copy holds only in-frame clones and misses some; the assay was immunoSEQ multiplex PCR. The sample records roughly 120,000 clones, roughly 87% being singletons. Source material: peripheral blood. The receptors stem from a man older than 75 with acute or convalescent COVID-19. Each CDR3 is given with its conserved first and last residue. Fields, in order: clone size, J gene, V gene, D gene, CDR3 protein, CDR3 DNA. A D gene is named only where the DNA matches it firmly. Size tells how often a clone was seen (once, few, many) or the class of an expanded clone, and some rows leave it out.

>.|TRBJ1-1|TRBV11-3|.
CASSRERGTEAFF
TGTGCCAGCAGCCGAGAAAGGGGCACTGAAGCTTTCTTT
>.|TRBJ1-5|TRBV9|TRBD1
CASSGGTGSWQPQHF
TGTGCCAGCAGCGGGGGGACAGGGAGTTGGCAGCCCCAGCATTTT
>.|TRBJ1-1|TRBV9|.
CASSLQGGTEAFF
TGTGCCAGCAGCCTACAGGGTGGCACTGAAGCTTTCTTT
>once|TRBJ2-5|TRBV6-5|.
CASSYGAGQETQYF
TGTGCCAGCAGTTACGGCGCGGGACAAGAGACCCAGTACTTC
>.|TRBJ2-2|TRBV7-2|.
CASSSPGPGELFF
TGTGCCAGCAGCTCCCCTGGGCCCGGGGAGCTGTTTTTT
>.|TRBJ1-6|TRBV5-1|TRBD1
CASSYHPGQGSSYNSPLHF
TGCGCCAGCAGCTACCACCCGGGACAGGGGAGCTCCTATAATTCACCCCTCCACTTT
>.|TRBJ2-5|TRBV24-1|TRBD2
CATSDRGGVLETQYF
TGTGCCACCAGTGATCGGGGGGGCGTCCTAGAGACCCAGTACTTC
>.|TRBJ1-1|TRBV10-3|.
CAISVGGAGTEAFF
TGTGCCATCAGTGTGGGAGGAGCGGGCACTGAAGCTTTCTTT
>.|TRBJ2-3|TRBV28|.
CASSFPGRGVTDTQYF
TGTGCCAGCAGTTTTCCTGGCAGGGGGGTCACAGATACGCAGTATTTT
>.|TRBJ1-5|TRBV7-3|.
CASSFTQGQPQHF
TGTGCCAGCAGCTTCACACAGGGTCAGCCCCAGCATTTT
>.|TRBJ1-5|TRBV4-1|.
CASSQEWQQPQHF
TGCGCCAGCAGCCAAGAATGGCAACAGCCCCAGCATTTT